The clone carrying this TCR beta chain was seen at least ten times. Its antigen is currently unknown. The CDR3 loop spans 15 amino acids. The germline gives CDR1 MGHRA, CDR2 YSYEKL. Trimming took off 0 bases at V and 2 bases at J, with 11 bases between the two ends. Thyroid surgery took place with no prior treatment in any patient. This specimen comes from a study of metastatic and nonmetastatic thyroid tumors. In the study overall: Repertoires from malignant and benign thyroid patients were compared across blood and tumor or nodule tissue. Study-level points and caveats: Significantly higher TCR beta diversity was reportedly seen in malignant thyroid tumors than benign nodules, in blood and tumor.

In the study's own analysis: A classifier for distant metastasis in papillary thyroid cancer was constructed using CDR3 differences observed across clinicopathological groups. TCRdb re-called the PCR reads with MiXCR. What appears here as the V and J calls and clone size reflects TCRdb's work, not the paper's. Of approximately 28,000 clones listed, roughly 17% are singletons. The source material was blood. The V gene is TRBV4-1, the J gene TRBJ2-7, with unresolved D. This clonotype originated in a male donor with papillary thyroid cancer or a benign thyroid nodule (not recorded which). Some clones in this sample may be carry-over from other donors' samples. CDR3 bases: TGCGCCAGCAGCCAAGAAGAGAACCCAACCTACGAGCAGTACTTC. Translated: CASSQEENPTYEQYF.